This TCR beta chain originates from a study of T-cell memory formation after mild COVID-19 (dated by TCRdb to the early 2020s). For context, the study as a whole: TCR sequence clusters from the two donors were largely donor specific. In two donors, T-cell clones that expanded and contracted after mild COVID-19 were tracked by sequencing TCRalpha and TCRbeta repertoires over time. The cohort comprised two young, previously healthy adult volunteers, one female and one male. General study outcomes and caveats: The detection of some responding clones in pre-infection memory suggests that pre-existing cross-reactive memory T cells joined the SARS-CoV-2 response. The study included only a couple of mild cases, and larger cohorts that include severe cases with pre-infection samples were judged to be necessary. Clones that contracted from day 15 to 85 showed balanced CD4/CD8 phenotypes, whereas a second wave of clones that expanded from day 15 to 37 leaned towards CD4+. Whether the second-wave clones peaking on day 37 were SARS-CoV-2 specific was not confirmed. Contracting CD4+ clones appeared mostly in the CM and EM memory subsets, whereas CD8+ clones were enriched in EMRA.

Data came from an Illumina NovaSeq 6000. cDNA libraries for TCRalpha and TCRbeta were prepared by 5'RACE using constant-segment primers, with sample barcodes and unique molecular identifiers added. Trizol reagent was used to extract RNA from every sample. Amplification of the libraries took two PCR steps, and the second step added a second sample barcode plus Illumina TruSeq adapters. Sequencing of the libraries was done on an Illumina NovaSeq, producing 2 x 150 bp paired-end reads. Per the source publication's procedure: With migec v1.2.7, reads were demultiplexed and then collapsed into UMI-guided consensus sequences. With mixcr v2.1.11, UMI consensuses were aligned to TRA and TRB V and J templates and assembled into clonotypes. A clonotype was counted as expanded or contracted only if both edgeR and NoisET called the change significant, with noise models trained on biological replicates. For edgeR calls, a false discovery rate-adjusted p below 0.01 and a log2 fold-change threshold of 1 were applied. As an exploratory analysis of dynamics, PCA with hierarchical clustering was applied to max-normalized trajectories of the 1000 most abundant clonotypes. Separately sequenced CD4+ and CD8+ repertoires were used to assign the CD4 or CD8 phenotype of responding clones. In-frame beta chains were kept once TCRdb had trimmed the public reads at Q25 with fastp and called clones with MiXCR. Each CDR3 protein appears once, grouped with its most common genes and DNA. TCRdb assigned the V and J calls; the authors' analysis was not used. In all, the sample holds over 10,000 distinct CDR3 sequences, and approximately 12% of those were seen once. Together, the top ten hold roughly 45% of the sample.

Its CDR3 holds 15 amino acids, cysteine through phenylalanine. Left in the record is the CDR3 DNA by itself, 45 bases read in frame from the first base. The germline V gene encodes CDR1 LNHNV and CDR2 YYDKDF (reference sequence). V gives up 8 bases and J gives up 1 base, and the segment between their germline ends measures 16 bases. Ficoll-Paque density gradient centrifugation was the method used to isolate PBMCs. Ten or more counts support this clonotype. Its target antigen remains unknown. No clone much larger than this one lies a single base away; base qualities are absent. Sequencing was carried out using PBMCs or a T cell subset sorted from them (not recorded which). This clonotype originated in an adult woman who had mild COVID-19 (a few samples of this study predate the infection). The sample titles of this study are shuffled in the database, so cell type and time point are left out; the donor was told from shared clones. The rearrangement joined TRBV15 to TRBJ2-3; the D gene lacks a confident call. Here is the DNA: TGTGCCACCGTGGGCCGAGAGGTGGGCACAGATACGCAGTATTTT. Its coded protein is CATVGREVGTDTQYF.